These 30 T cell receptor beta chains were sequenced from one sample in a study of T cell responses to AZD1222 COVID-19 vaccine. Using immunoSEQ multiplex PCR, the repertoire was profiled, and TCRdb retains in-frame clones only, with some absent. The profile covers about 150,000 clones, with 86% appearing a single time and 5.5% taken by the ten largest. Sequenced here: peripheral blood, sampled on day 0 of MenACWY control vaccination. The receptors were gathered from an adult in good health.

The genes are TRBV7-9 and TRBJ1-1; unclear D gene. The CDR3 runs to 15 residues. Germline loops: CDR1 SEHNR, CDR2 FQNEAQ (reference sequence). The germline V and J ends were trimmed by 1 base and 4 bases, with 13 bases remaining between them. This CDR3 reads CASSLGPFLSTEAFF. In DNA form, the CDR3 reads TGTGCCAGCAGCTTAGGTCCCTTTCTTAGCACTGAAGCTTTCTTT.

This chain links TRBV5-5 with TRBJ2-2; D remains unclear. V lost 4 bases and J 6 bases, leaving 10 bases between the germline ends. Germline V gene data show CDR1 as SGHKS and CDR2 as YYEKEE (reference sequence). The CDR3 is 13 residues long. CDR3 DNA sequence: TGTGCCAGCAGCCAAACATTATCCGGGGAGCTGTTTTTT. Translated: CASSQTLSGELFF.

The rearrangement joins TRBV6-5 to TRBJ1-4, with D maybe TRBD1 (5 bases). This CDR3 is 14 amino acids long. Trimming took off 6 bases at V and 5 bases at J, with 13 bases between the two ends. Per the germline V gene, CDR1 is MNHEY and CDR2 is SVGAGI. The CDR3 nucleotides read TGTGCCAGCAGAGAGGGACGTCGGAATGAAAAACTGTTTTTT. It encodes CASREGRRNEKLFF.

J is TRBJ1-2 and V is TRBV5-8; D unresolved. CDR3 length: 15 amino acids. V gave up 0 bases and J gave up 0 bases, with 9 bases separating them. The germline gives CDR1 SGHTS, CDR2 YDEGEE. This CDR3 is CASSLAGGANYGYTF. The CDR3 DNA is TGTGCCAGCAGCTTGGCCGGTGGAGCTAACTATGGCTACACCTTC.

The chain carries TRBV12-3 or TRBV12-4 and TRBJ1-4; possibly TRBD1 for D (6 bases). The V end lost 8 bases, the J end lost 7 bases, and 11 bases lay between the germline ends. The CDR3 loop spans 12 amino acids. CDR3 DNA: TGTGCCAGCCGGGGGGCGGGTGAAAAACTGTTTTTT. This codes for CASRGAGEKLFF.

The gene calls are TRBV2 and TRBJ2-2; D tentatively reads TRBD1 or TRBD2 (5 bases each). CDR1 and CDR2 from the germline V gene are SNHLY and FYNNEI. Trimming took off 4 bases at V and 3 bases at J, with 18 bases between the two ends. The CDR3 length is 17 residues. The CDR3 region has the DNA TGTGCCAGCAGTGCGGGGCAGGGCAATTGGGACACCGGGGAGCTGTTTTTT. It yields the protein CASSAGQGNWDTGELFF.

The DNA for the CDR3 is TGTGCCAGCAGTCGGAGACAGGGCGACTATGGCTACACCTTC. It is translated as CASSRRQGDYGYTF. The rearrangement links TRBV11-2 to TRBJ1-2; 7 bases are a match to TRBD1. The germline CDR1 and CDR2 sequences are SGHAT and FQNNGV. This CDR3 is built from 14 residues. Losses at the gene ends were 6 bases for V and 3 bases for J; bases not matched to a gene: 7.

This clone occurred once. This sequence joins TRBV4-1 and TRBJ2-7; D is perhaps TRBD1 (5 bases). This CDR3 is built from 15 residues. Germline CDR1 reads MGHRA; CDR2 reads YSYEKL. Between the trimmed V and J ends, which lost 4 bases and 3 bases, there was a span of 16 bases. The chain's CDR3 is CASSPPSTGGYEQYF. CDR3 nucleotides: TGCGCCAGCAGCCCCCCCAGCACAGGCGGCTACGAGCAGTACTTC.

The chain is built from TRBV6-6 and TRBJ2-1; 8 bases are a match to TRBD2. Germline assignment: CDR1 MNHNY and CDR2 SVGAGI (reference sequence). This CDR3 is 16 amino acids long. Unmatched junction bases numbered 12, after V lost 6 bases and J lost 5 bases. CDR3 in amino acids: CASSHEGTRVHNEQFF. CDR3 nucleotides: TGTGCCAGCAGCCACGAAGGGACTAGGGTGCACAATGAGCAGTTCTTC.

J is TRBJ2-5 and V is TRBV3-1 (or the pseudogene TRBV3-2), with 13 bases aligning to TRBD2. This CDR3 contains 17 residues. V trimming: 3 bases; J trimming: 5 bases; junction bases outside the gene matches: 9. The germline CDR1 and CDR2 sequences are LGHDT and YNNKEL (reference sequence). The CDR3 loop is CASSQTTSGRSIETQYF. CDR3 nucleotides: TGTGCCAGCAGCCAGACGACTAGCGGGAGGTCGATTGAGACCCAGTACTTC.

This rearrangement joins TRBV28 to TRBJ2-4; 11 bases agree with TRBD1. After removal of 6 bases from V and 0 bases from J, the junction contained 16 bases not matched to a gene. Germline V lookup: CDR1 MDHEN, CDR2 SYDVKM. The CDR3 is made up of 20 amino acids. The CDR3 sequence: CASSRKGQGVLELAKNIQYF. Here the CDR3 DNA reads TGTGCCAGCAGCCGCAAGGGACAGGGGGTTTTGGAGCTAGCCAAAAACATTCAGTACTTC.

This chain's CDR3 is CASSPRSGVVTNYGYTF. The CDR3 nucleotides are TGTGCCAGCTCACCCCGTAGCGGGGTTGTTACTAACTATGGCTACACCTTC. The rearrangement uses TRBV18 and TRBJ1-2; no reliable D call. The ends were cut back, 3 bases at V and 0 bases at J, with 17 bases in the middle. CDR3 size: 17 residues. Per germline, CDR1 KGHSH and CDR2 LQKENI.

V usage is TRBV19 and J usage is TRBJ2-2, with D tentatively TRBD1 (6 bases). This CDR3 region has 15 residues. V lost 9 bases, J lost 4 bases, and 18 bases lay in between. CDR1 LNHDA and CDR2 SQIVND come from the germline V gene (reference sequence). The CDR3 DNA reads TGTGCCAGCCGAACAAGGACAGATGGCACCGGGGAGCTGTTTTTT. Protein: CASRTRTDGTGELFF.

The chain recombines TRBV11-2 with TRBJ1-5; D remains ambiguous. The V end lost 0 bases, the J end lost 7 bases, and 22 bases lay between the germline ends. The CDR3 loop spans 18 amino acids. Germline lookup yields CDR1 SGHAT and CDR2 FQNNGV. CDR3 loop: CASSLDWIQSSRRQPQHF. CDR3 in DNA: TGTGCCAGCAGCTTAGACTGGATACAGTCGAGTAGGAGGCAGCCCCAGCATTTT.

The chain joins TRBV20-1 to TRBJ1-2; no clear D gene. Germline-derived CDR1 and CDR2 are DFQATT and SNEGSKA (reference sequence). The germline V and J ends were trimmed by 0 bases and 8 bases, with 7 bases remaining between them. This CDR3 contains 11 residues. The CDR3 reads CSARETLGYTF. DNA of the CDR3: TGCAGTGCTAGAGAAACGTTGGGCTACACCTTC.

The genes are TRBV5-8 and TRBJ2-6; no reliable D call. The CDR3 totals 16 residues. Trimming took 1 base from V and 8 from J, leaving 16 bases between them. CDR1 is SGHTS, CDR2 YDEGEE, per germline. The CDR3 DNA reads TGTGCCAGCAGCTTGTTAATCCACGAATGGACCAACGTCCTGACTTTC. As protein: CASSLLIHEWTNVLTF.

The chain uses TRBV5-5 and TRBJ1-2; no clear D gene. V dropped 0 bases and J dropped 8 bases, with 8 bases sitting between them. There are 12 residues in the CDR3. Germline CDR1 reads SGHKS; CDR2 reads YYEKEE (reference sequence). CDR3 sequence: CASSLGVSGYTF. The CDR3 DNA reads as TGTGCCAGCAGCTTGGGAGTTAGCGGCTACACCTTC.

This chain uses TRBV5-1 with TRBJ1-2; TRBD1 is a possible D gene (6 bases). Trimming pared 0 bases from V and 7 bases from J, leaving 19 bases between. CDR3 length: 16 residues. The germline V gene encodes CDR1 SGHRS and CDR2 YFSETQ. Written as DNA, the CDR3 is TGCGCCAGCAGCTTGGCCAATTTGGGCAGGGGAAGTGGCTACACCTTC. This gives the protein CASSLANLGRGSGYTF.

This chain uses TRBV29-1 with TRBJ2-5; weak D call: TRBD2 (6 bases). The CDR3 is 12 residues long. V was shortened by 1 base and J by 5 bases, with 8 bases between the two germline ends. Looked up from germline, CDR1 is SQVTM and CDR2 is ANQGSEA. The CDR3 here is CSVEGAGETQYF. The CDR3 nucleotides are TGCAGCGTTGAAGGGGCGGGGGAGACCCAGTACTTC.

V gene TRBV28 combines with J gene TRBJ1-5; D gene uncertain. V lost 5 bases to trimming and J lost 7 bases, with 12 bases between them. Germline V CDR1 and CDR2: MDHEN, SYDVKM. This CDR3 contains 13 residues. The CDR3 DNA reads TGTGCCAGCAGTCGCGACGGTCGACAGCCCCAGCATTTT. It yields the protein CASSRDGRQPQHF.

This chain joins TRBV29-1 and TRBJ2-2, with D possibly being TRBD2 (6 bases). The germline V gene encodes CDR1 SQVTM and CDR2 ANQGSEA. This CDR3 contains 16 residues. Trimming stripped 3 bases from V and 3 bases from J, with 17 bases between. The chain's CDR3 is CSVETMGGADTGELFF. Here the CDR3 DNA reads TGCAGCGTTGAGACCATGGGGGGAGCGGACACCGGGGAGCTGTTTTTT.

This chain links TRBV5-6 with TRBJ1-3; D is undetermined. Germline V gene sequence: CDR1 SGHDT, CDR2 YYEEEE. The CDR3 totals 11 residues. Trimming took off 6 bases at V and 4 bases at J, with 5 bases between the two ends. CDR3 amino acids: CASNRGNTIYF. Here the CDR3 DNA reads TGTGCCAGCAATCGCGGAAACACCATATATTTT.

This clone was detected once. The rearrangement uses TRBV5-5 and TRBJ2-7, with D perhaps matching TRBD2 (5 bases). The germline V gene has CDR1 SGHKS and CDR2 YYEKEE (reference sequence). This CDR3 is built from 15 residues. Deletions cut 5 bases from V and 0 bases from J, with 15 bases between. The CDR3 DNA reads TGTGCCAGCAGTTATCCCGGGATCAGCTCCTACGAGCAGTACGTC. This sequence encodes CASSYPGISSYEQYV.

This sequence joins TRBV7-3 and TRBJ2-1, with TRBD1 identical over 9 bases. Losses at the gene ends were 5 bases for V and 6 bases for J; bases not matched to a gene: 14. The germline V gene has CDR1 SGHTA and CDR2 FQGTGA. The CDR3 contains 17 residues. CDR3 DNA: TGTGCCAGCAGCCCATCCGGGACAGGGTCGGTATCCAATGAGCAGTTCTTC. Its translation is CASSPSGTGSVSNEQFF.

Written as DNA, the CDR3 is TGTGCCAGCAGCCCCGATGGGGGTACGCGCGAGCAGTACTTC. Translation: CASSPDGGTREQYF. This chain links TRBV11-1 with TRBJ2-7, with D perhaps TRBD1 or TRBD2 (5 bases each). Germline CDR1 and CDR2: SGHAT and FQDESV (reference sequence). There are 14 residues in the CDR3. V dropped 5 bases and J dropped 6 bases, with 17 bases sitting between them.

J is TRBJ2-1 and V is TRBV5-8; 7 nucleotides line up with TRBD2. V trimming: 5 bases; J trimming: 2 bases; junction bases outside the gene matches: 4. The CDR3 loop spans 14 amino acids. CDR1 is SGHTS and CDR2 is YDEGEE in the germline V gene. The CDR3 nucleotides are TGTGCCAGCAGTGATGGACTAGCCTACAATGAGCAGTTCTTC. It encodes CASSDGLAYNEQFF. Complete variable domain (other parts from reference TRBV5-8 and TRBJ2-1): EAGVTQSPTHLIKTRGQQATLRCSPISGHTSVYWYQQALGLGLQFLLWYDEGEERNRGNFPPRFSGRQFPNYSSELNVNALELEDSALYLCASSDGLAYNEQFFGPGTRLTVL.

The V and J genes are TRBV7-8 and TRBJ1-5; D ambiguous. The ends were cut back, 5 bases at V and 0 bases at J, with 5 bases in the middle. The CDR3 runs 13 residues. Germline V lookup: CDR1 SGHVS, CDR2 FQNEAQ. The CDR3 sequence is CASSLDSNQPQHF. The CDR3 nucleotides are TGTGCCAGCAGCCTGGATAGCAATCAGCCCCAGCATTTT.

The rearrangement joins TRBV19 to TRBJ2-2, with D possibly TRBD1 on 5 matching bases. Deletions cut 7 bases from V and 3 bases from J, with 18 bases between. The CDR3 runs to 16 residues. Germline CDR1 reads LNHDA; CDR2 reads SQIVND (reference sequence). The DNA of the CDR3 is TGTGCCAGTACCGCCGGGCAGGGTGGGTACACCGGGGAGCTGTTTTTT. This gives the protein CASTAGQGGYTGELFF.

The rearrangement links TRBV7-8 to TRBJ2-6; no reliable D call. Germline V gene sequence: CDR1 SGHVS, CDR2 FQNEAQ. The V gene lost 6 bases and the J gene lost 1 base, with 4 bases spanning the gap. The CDR3 runs to 13 residues. CDR3 in amino acids: CASSRSGANVLTF. Written as DNA, the CDR3 is TGTGCCAGCAGTAGGTCTGGGGCCAACGTCCTGACTTTC.

The rearrangement uses TRBV7-9 and TRBJ1-2; D is uncertain. Trimming pared 4 bases from V and 8 bases from J, leaving 11 bases between. The length of the CDR3 is 12 residues. Germline V gene data show CDR1 as SEHNR and CDR2 as FQNEAQ (reference sequence). For the CDR3, the DNA is TGTGCCAGCAGCTATATCCCCGGCGGCTACACCTTC. Protein: CASSYIPGGYTF.